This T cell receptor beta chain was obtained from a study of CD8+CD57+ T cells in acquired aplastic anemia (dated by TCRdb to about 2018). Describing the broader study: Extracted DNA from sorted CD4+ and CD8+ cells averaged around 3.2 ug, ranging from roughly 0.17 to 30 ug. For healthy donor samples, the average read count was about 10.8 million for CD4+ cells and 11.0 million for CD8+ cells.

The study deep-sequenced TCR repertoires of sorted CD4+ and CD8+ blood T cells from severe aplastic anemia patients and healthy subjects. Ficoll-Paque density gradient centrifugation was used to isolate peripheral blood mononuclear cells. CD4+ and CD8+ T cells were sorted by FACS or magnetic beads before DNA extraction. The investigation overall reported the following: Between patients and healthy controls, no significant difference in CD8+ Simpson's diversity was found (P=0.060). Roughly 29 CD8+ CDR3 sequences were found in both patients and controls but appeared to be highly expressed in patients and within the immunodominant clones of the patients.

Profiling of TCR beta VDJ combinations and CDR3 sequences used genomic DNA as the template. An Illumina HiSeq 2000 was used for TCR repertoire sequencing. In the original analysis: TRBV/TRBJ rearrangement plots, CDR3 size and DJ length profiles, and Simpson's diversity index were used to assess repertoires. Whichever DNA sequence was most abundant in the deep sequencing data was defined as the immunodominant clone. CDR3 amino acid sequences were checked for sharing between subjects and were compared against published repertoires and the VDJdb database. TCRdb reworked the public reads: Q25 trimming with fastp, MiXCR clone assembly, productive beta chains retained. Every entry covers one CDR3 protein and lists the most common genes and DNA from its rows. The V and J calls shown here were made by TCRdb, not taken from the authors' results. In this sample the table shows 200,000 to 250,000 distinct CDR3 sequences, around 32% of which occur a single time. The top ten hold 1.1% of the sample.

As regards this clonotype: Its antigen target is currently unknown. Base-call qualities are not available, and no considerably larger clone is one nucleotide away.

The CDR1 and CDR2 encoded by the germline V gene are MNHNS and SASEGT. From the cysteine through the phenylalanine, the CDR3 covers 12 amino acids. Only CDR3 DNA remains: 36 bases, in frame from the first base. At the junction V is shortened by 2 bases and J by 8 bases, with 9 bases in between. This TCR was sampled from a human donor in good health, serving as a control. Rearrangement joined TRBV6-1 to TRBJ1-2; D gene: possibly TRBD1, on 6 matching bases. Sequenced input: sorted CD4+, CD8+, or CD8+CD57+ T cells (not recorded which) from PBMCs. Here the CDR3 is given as CASSERGEGYTF. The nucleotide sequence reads TGTGCCAGCAGTGAAAGGGGGGAGGGCTACACCTTC.